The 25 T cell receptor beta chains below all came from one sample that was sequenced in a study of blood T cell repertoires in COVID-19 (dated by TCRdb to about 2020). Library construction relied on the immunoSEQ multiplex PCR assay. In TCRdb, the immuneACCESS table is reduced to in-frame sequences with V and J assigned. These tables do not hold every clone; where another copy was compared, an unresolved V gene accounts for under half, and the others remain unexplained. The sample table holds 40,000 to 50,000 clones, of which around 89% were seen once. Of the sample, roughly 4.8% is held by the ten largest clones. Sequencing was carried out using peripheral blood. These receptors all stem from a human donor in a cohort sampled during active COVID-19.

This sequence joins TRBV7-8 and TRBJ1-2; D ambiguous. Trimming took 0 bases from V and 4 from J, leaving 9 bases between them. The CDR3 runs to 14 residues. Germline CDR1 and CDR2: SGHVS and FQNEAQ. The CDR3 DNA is TGTGCCAGCAGCTTAGCGGTCGGCGGCTATGGCTACACCTTC. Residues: CASSLAVGGYGYTF.

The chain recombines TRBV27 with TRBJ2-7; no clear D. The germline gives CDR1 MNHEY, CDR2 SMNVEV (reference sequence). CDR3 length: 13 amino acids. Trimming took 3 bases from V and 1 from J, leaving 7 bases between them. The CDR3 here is CASSLGRSYEQYF. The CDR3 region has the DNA TGTGCCAGCAGTTTGGGCCGTTCCTACGAGCAGTACTTC.

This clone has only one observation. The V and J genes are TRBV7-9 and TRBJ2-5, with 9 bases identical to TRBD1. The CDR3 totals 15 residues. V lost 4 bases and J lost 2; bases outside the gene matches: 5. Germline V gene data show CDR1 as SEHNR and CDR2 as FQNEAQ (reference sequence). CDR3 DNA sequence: TGTGCCAGCAGCTGGAACAGGGGGCTACAAGAGACCCAGTACTTC. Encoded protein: CASSWNRGLQETQYF.

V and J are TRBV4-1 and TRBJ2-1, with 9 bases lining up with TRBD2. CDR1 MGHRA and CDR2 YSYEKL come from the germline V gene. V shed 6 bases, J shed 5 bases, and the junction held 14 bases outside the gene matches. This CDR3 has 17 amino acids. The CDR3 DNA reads TGCGCCAGCAGGCCTGGATGGACTAGCGAAAGAAACAATGAGCAGTTCTTC. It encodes CASRPGWTSERNNEQFF.

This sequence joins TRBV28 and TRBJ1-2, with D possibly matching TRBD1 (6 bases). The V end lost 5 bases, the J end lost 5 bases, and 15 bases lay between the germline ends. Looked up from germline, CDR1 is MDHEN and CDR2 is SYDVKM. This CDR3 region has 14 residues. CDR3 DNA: TGTGCCAGCAGTGAACAGGGATCTCCATATGGCTACACCTTC. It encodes CASSEQGSPYGYTF.

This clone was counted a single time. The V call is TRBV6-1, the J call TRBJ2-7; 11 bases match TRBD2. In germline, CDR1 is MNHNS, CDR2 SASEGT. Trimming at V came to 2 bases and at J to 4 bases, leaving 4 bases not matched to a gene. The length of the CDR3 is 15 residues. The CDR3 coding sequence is TGTGCCAGCAGTGAATGGTCTAGCGGGAGGTACGAGCAGTACTTC. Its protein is CASSEWSSGRYEQYF.

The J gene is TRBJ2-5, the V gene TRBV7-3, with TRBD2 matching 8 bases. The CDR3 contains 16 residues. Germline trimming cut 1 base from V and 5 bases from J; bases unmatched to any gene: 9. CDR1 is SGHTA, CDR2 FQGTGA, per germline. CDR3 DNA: TGTGCCAGCAGCTTAAAGCCCACTTCGGGGGGGGAGACCCAGTACTTC. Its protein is CASSLKPTSGGETQYF.

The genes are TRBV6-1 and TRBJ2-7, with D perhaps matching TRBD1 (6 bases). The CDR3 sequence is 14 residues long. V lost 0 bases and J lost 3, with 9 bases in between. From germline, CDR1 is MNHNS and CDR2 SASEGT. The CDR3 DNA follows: TGTGCCAGCAGTGAAGCGGGGGACAACTACGAGCAGTACTTC. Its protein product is CASSEAGDNYEQYF.

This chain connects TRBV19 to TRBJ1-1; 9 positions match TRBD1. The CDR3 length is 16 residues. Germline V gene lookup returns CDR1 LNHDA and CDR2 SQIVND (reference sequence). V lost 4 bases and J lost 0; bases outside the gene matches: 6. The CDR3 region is CASSTRTGALNTEAFF. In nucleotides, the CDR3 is TGTGCCAGTAGTACCCGGACAGGGGCATTGAACACTGAAGCTTTCTTT.

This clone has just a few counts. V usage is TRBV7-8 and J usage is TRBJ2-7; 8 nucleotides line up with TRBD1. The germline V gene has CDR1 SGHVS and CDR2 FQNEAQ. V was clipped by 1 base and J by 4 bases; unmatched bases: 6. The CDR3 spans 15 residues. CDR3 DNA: TGTGCCAGCAGCTTAGGGACAGGGTCCCCTTACGAGCAGTACTTC. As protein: CASSLGTGSPYEQYF.

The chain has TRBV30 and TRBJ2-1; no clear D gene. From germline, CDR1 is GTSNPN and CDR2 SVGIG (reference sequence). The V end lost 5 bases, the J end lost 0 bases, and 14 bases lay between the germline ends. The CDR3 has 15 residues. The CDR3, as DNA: TGTGCCTGGTCTAAATCGTTTGGCTCCTACAATGAGCAGTTCTTC. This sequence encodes CAWSKSFGSYNEQFF. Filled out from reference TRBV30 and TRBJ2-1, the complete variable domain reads SQTIHQWPATLVQPVGSPLSLECTVEGTSNPNLYWYRQAAGRGLQLLFYSVGIGQISSEVPQNLSASRPQDRQFILSSKKLLLSDSGFYLCAWSKSFGSYNEQFFGPGTRLTVL.

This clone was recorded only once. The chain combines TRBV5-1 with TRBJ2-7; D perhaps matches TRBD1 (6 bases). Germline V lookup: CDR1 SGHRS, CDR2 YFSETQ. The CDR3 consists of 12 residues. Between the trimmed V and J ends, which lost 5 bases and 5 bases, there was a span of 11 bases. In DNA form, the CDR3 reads TGCGCCAGCAGGGATCAGGGGAACGAGCAGTACTTC. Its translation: CASRDQGNEQYF.

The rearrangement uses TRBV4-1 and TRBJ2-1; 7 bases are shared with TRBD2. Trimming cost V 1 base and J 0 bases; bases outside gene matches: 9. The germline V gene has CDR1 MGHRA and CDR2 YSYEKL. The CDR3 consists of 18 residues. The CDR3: CASSQGTIAGSSYNEQFF. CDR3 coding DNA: TGCGCCAGCAGCCAAGGGACCATAGCGGGTAGCTCCTACAATGAGCAGTTCTTC.

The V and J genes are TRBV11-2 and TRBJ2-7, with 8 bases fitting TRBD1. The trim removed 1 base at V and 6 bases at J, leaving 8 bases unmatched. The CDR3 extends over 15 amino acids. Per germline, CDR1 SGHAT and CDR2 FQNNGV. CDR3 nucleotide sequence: TGTGCCAGCAGCTTAGGGACAGGGCATTCCGGCGAGCAGTACTTC. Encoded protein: CASSLGTGHSGEQYF.

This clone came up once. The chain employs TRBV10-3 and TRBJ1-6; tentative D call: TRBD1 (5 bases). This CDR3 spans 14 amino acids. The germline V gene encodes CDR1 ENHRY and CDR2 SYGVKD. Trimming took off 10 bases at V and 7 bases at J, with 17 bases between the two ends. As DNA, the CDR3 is TGTGCCACGAAAGGAGACAGTTCCAATTCACCCCTCCACTTT. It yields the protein CATKGDSSNSPLHF.

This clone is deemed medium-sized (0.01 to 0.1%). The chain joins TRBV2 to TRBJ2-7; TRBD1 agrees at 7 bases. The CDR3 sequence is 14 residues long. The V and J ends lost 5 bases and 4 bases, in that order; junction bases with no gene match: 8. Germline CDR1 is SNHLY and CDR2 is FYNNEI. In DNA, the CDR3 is TGTGCCAGCAGTACAGGGGCCTTTGGGTACGAGCAGTACTTC. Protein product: CASSTGAFGYEQYF.

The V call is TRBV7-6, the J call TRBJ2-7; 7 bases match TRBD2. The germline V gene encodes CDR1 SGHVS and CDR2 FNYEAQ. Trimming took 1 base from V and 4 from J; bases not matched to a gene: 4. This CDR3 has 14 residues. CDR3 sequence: CASSLGGRSYEQYF. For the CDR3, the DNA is TGTGCCAGCAGCTTAGGCGGGAGATCTTACGAGCAGTACTTC.

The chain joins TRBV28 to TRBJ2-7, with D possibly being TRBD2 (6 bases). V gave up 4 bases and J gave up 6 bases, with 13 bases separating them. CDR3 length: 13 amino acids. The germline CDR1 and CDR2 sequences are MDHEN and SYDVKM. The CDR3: CASSWTGDSEQYF. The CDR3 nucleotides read TGTGCCAGCAGTTGGACGGGAGACAGCGAGCAGTACTTC.

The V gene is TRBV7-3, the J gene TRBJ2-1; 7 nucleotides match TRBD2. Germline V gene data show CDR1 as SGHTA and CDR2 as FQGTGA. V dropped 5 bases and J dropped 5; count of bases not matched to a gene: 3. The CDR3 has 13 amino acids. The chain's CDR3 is CASSRTSDNEQFF. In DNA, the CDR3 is TGTGCCAGCAGCAGAACTAGCGACAATGAGCAGTTCTTC.

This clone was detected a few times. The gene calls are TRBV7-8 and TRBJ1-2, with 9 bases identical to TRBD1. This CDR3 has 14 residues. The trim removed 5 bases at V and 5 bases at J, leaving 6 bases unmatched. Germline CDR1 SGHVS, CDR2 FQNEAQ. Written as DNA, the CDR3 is TGTGCCAGCAGCCCAGTGGGGACAGGGTATGGCTACACCTTC. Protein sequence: CASSPVGTGYGYTF.

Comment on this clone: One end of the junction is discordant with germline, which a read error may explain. CDR3 sequence: CATSGVGASRNF. CDR3 coding DNA: TGTGCCACCAGCGGCGTGGGGGCGTCCCGAAACTTC. The V and J genes are TRBV19 and TRBJ2-5, with D possibly matching TRBD1 (6 bases). The CDR3 is made up of 12 amino acids. The germline gives CDR1 LNHDA, CDR2 SQIVND (reference sequence). Complete variable domain (other parts from reference TRBV19 and TRBJ2-5): DGGITQSPKYLFRKEGQNVTLSCEQNLNHDAMYWYRQDPGQGLRLIYYSQIVNDFQKGDIAEGYSVSREKKESFPLTVTSAQKNPTAFYLCATSGVGASRNFGPGTRLLVL.

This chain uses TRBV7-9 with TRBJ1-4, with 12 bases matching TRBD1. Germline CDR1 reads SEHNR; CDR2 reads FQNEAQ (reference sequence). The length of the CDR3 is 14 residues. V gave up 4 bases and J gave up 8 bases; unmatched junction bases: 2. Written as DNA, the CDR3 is TGTGCCAGCAGCTATGGGACAGGGGGCGAAAAACTGTTTTTT. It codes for CASSYGTGGEKLFF.

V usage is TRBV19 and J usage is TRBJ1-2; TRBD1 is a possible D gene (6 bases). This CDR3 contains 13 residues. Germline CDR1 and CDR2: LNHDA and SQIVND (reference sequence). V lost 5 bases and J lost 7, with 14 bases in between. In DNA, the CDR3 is TGTGCCAGTAGTGTACAGGGAGTAGGTGGCTACACCTTC. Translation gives CASSVQGVGGYTF.

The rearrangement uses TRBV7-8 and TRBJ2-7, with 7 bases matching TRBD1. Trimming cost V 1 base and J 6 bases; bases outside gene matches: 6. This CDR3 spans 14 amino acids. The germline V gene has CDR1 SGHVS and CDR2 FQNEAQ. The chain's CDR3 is CASSLDGQGVEQYF. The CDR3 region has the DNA TGTGCCAGCAGCTTAGACGGGCAGGGGGTCGAGCAGTACTTC.

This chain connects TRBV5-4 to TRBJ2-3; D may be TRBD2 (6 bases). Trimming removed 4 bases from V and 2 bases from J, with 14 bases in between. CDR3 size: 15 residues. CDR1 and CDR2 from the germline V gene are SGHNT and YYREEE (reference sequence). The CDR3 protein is CASSGRSGYTDTQYF. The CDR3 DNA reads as TGTGCCAGCAGCGGGCGTAGCGGTTACACAGATACGCAGTATTTT.